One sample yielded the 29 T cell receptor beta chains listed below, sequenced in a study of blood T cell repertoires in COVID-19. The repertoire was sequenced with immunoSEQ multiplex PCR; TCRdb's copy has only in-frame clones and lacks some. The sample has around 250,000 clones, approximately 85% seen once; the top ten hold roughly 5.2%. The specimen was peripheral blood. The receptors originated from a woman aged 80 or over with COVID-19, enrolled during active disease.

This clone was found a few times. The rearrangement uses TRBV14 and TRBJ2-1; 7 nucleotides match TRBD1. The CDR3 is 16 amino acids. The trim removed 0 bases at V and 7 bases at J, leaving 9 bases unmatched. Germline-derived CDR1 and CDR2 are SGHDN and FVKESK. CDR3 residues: CASSQENAGGGNEQFF. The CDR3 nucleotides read TGTGCCAGCAGCCAAGAAAACGCAGGGGGTGGGAATGAGCAGTTCTTC.

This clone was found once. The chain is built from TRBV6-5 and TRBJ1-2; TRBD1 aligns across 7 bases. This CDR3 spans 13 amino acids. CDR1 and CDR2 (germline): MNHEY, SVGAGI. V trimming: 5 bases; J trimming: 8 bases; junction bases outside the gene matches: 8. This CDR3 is CASSSDRARGYTF. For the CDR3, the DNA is TGTGCCAGCAGTAGTGACAGGGCAAGAGGCTACACCTTC.

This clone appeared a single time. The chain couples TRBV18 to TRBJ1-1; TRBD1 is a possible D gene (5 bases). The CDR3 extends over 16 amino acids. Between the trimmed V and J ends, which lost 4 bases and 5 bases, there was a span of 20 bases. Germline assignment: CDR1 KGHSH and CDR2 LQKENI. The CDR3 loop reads CASSQALTAVPTEAFF. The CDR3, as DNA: TGTGCCAGCTCACAGGCCTTGACAGCCGTTCCTACTGAAGCTTTCTTT.

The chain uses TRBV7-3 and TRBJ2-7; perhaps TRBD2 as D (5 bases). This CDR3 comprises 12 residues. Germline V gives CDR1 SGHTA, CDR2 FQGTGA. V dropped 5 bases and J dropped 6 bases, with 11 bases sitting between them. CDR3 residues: CASSPNRGEQYF. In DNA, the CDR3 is TGTGCCAGCAGCCCGAACCGGGGCGAGCAGTACTTC.

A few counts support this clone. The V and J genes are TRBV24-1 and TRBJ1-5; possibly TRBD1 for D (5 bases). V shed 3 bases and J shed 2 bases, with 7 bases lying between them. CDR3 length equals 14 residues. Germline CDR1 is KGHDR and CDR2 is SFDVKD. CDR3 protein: CATSDPGRNQPQHF. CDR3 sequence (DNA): TGTGCCACCAGTGATCCAGGGCGCAATCAGCCCCAGCATTTT.

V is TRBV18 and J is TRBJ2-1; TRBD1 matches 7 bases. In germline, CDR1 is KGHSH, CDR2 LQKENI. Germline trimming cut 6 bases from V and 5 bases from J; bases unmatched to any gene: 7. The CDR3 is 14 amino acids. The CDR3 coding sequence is TGTGCCAGCTCGCCAACACAGGGGAACAATGAGCAGTTCTTC. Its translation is CASSPTQGNNEQFF.

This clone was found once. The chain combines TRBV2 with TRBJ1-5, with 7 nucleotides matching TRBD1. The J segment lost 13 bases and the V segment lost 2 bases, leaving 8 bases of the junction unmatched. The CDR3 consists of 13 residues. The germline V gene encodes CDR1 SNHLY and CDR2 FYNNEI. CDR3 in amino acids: CASSETGVSWQHF. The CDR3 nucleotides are TGTGCCAGCAGTGAAACAGGGGTCTCTTGGCAGCATTTT.

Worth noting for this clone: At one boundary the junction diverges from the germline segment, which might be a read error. CDR3 DNA: TGTGCCAGCACTTTATACCGGACCGGTCCGGGGGGCTACACCTTC. Translated, it gives CASTLYRTGPGGYTF. The J gene is TRBJ1-2, the V gene TRBV28, with unresolved D. CDR3 length equals 15 residues. From germline, CDR1 is MDHEN and CDR2 SYDVKM.

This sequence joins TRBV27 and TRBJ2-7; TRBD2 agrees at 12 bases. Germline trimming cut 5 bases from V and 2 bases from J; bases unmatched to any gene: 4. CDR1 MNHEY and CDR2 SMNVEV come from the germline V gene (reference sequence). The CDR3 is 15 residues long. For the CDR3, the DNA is TGTGCCAGCAGTACTGGACTAGCGGGGCCCTACGAGCAGTACTTC. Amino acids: CASSTGLAGPYEQYF.

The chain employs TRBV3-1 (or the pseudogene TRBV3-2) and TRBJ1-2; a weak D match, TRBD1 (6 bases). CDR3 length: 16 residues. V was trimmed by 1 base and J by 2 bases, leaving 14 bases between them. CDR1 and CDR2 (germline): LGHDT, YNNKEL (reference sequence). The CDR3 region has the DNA TGTGCCAGCAGCCAAGTAAGGCGGACAGAAAACTATGGCTACACCTTC. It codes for CASSQVRRTENYGYTF.

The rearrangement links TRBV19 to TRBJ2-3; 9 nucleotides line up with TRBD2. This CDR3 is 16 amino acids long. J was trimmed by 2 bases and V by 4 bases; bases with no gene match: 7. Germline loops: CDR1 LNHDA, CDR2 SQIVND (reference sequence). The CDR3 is CASSTVAGVVTDTQYF. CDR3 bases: TGTGCCAGTAGTACCGTAGCGGGGGTGGTCACAGATACGCAGTATTTT.

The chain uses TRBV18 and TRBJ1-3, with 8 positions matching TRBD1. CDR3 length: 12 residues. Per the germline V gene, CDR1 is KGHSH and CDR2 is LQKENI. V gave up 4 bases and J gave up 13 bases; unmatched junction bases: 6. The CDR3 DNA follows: TGTGCCAGCTCACTACAGGACAGGGAAATATATTTT. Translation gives CASSLQDREIYF.

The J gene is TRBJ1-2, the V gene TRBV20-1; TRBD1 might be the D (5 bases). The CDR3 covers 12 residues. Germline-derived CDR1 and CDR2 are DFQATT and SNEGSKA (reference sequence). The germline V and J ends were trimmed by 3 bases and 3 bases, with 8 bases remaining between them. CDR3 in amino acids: CSASRRDYGYTF. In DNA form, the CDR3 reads TGCAGTGCTAGTCGCAGGGACTATGGCTACACCTTC.

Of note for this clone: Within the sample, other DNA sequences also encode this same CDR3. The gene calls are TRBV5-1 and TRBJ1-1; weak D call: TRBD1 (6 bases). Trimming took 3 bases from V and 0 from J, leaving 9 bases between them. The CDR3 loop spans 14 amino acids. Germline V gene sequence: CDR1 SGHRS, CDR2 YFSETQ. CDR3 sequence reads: CASSWTELNTEAFF. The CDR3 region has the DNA TGCGCCAGCAGCTGGACAGAGTTGAACACTGAAGCTTTCTTT.

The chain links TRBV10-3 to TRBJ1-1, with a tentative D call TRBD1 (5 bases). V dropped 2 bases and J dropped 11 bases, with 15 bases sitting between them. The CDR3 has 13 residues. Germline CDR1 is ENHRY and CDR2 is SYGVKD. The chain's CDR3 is CAISEGGTPLAFF. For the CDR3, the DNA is TGTGCCATCAGTGAGGGCGGGACCCCATTGGCTTTCTTT.

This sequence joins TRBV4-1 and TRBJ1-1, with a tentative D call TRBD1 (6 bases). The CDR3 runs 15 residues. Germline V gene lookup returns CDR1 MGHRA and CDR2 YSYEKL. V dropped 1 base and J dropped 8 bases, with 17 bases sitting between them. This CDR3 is CASSQGTTQGKEAFF. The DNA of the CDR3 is TGCGCCAGCAGCCAAGGCACAACACAGGGAAAGGAAGCTTTCTTT.

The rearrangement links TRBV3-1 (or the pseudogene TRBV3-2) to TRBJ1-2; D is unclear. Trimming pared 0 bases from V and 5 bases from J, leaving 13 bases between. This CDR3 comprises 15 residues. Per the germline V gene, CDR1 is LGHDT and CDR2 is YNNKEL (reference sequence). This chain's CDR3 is CASSQDPRTTYGYTF. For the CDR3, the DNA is TGTGCCAGCAGCCAAGACCCCAGGACTACTTATGGCTACACCTTC.

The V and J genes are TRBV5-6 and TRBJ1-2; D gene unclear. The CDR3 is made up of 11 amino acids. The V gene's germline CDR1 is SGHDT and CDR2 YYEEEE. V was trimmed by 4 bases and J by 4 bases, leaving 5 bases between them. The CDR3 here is CASSAGYGYTF. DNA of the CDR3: TGTGCCAGCAGCGCAGGCTATGGCTACACCTTC.

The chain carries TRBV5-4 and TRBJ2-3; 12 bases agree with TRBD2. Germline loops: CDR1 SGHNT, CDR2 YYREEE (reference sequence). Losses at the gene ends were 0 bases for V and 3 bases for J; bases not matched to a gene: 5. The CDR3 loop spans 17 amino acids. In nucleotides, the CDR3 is TGTGCCAGCAGCTTGGCTAGCGGGGGGGCCGCGACAGATACGCAGTATTTT. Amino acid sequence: CASSLASGGAATDTQYF.

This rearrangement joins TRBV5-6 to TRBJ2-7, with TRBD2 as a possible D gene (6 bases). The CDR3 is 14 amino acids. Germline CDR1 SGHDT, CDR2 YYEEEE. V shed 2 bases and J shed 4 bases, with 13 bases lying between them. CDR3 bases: TGTGCCAGCAGCTTTAGGGGAGGATCTTACGAGCAGTACTTC. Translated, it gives CASSFRGGSYEQYF. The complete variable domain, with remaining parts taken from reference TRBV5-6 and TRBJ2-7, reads DAGVTQSPTHLIKTRGQQVTLRCSPKSGHDTVSWYQQALGQGPQFIFQYYEEEERQRGNFPDRFSGHQFPNYSSELNVNALLLGDSALYLCASSFRGGSYEQYFGPGTRLTVT.

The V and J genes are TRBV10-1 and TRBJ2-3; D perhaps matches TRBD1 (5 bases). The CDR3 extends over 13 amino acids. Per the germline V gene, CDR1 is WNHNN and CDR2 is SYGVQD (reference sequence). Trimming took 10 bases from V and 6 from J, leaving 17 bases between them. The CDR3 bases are TGCGCCACCAGAGGACATTCCCTGGATACGCAGTATTTT. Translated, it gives CATRGHSLDTQYF.

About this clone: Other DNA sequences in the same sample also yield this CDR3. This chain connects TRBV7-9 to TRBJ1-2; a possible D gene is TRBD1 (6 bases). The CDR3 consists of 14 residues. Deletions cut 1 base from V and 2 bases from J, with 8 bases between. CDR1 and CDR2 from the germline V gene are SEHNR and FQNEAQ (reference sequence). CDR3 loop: CASSLGQGNYGYTF. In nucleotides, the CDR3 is TGTGCCAGCAGCTTAGGGCAGGGGAACTATGGCTACACCTTC. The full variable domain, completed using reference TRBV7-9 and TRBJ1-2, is DTGVSQNPRHKITKRGQNVTFRCDPISEHNRLYWYRQTLGQGPEFLTYFQNEAQLEKSRLLSDRFSAERPKGSFSTLEIQRTEQGDSAMYLCASSLGQGNYGYTFGSGTRLTVV.

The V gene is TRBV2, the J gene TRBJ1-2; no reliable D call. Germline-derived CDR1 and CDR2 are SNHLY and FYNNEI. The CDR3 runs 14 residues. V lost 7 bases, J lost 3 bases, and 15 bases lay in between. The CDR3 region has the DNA TGTGCCAGCACACCGGGATCTAGGGACTATGGCTACACCTTC. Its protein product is CASTPGSRDYGYTF.

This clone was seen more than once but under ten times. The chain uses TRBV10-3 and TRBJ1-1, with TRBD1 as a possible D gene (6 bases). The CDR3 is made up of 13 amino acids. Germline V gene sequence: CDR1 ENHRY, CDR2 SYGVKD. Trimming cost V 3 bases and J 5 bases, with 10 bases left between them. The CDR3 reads CAISDRGGTEAFF. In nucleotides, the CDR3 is TGTGCCATCAGTGACAGGGGAGGGACTGAAGCTTTCTTT.

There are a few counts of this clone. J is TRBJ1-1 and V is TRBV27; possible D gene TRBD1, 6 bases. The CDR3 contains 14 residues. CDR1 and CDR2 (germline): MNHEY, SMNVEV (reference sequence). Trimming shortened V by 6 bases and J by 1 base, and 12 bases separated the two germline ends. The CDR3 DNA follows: TGTGCCAGCAGACTTGGACAGACGAACACTGAAGCTTTCTTT. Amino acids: CASRLGQTNTEAFF.

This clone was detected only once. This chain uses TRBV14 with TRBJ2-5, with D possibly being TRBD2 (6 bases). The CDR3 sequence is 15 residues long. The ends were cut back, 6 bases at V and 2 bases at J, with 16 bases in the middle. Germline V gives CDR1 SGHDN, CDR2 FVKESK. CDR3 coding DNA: TGTGCCAGCAGTCTTCTCCTCGGGGGTCAAGAGACCCAGTACTTC. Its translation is CASSLLLGGQETQYF.

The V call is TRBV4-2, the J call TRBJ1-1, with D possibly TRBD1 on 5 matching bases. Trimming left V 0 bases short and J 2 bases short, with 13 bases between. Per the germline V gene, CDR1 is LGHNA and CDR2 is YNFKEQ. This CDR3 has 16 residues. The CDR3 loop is CASSQEATTGNTEAFF. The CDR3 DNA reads TGTGCCAGCAGCCAAGAGGCAACTACAGGAAACACTGAAGCTTTCTTT.

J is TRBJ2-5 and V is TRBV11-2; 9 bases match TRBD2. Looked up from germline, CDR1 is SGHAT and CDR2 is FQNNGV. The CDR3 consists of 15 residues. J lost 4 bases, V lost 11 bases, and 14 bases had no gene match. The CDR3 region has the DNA TGTGCCCTAGGAAGCGGGGGGAGTGAGTTAGAGACCCAGTACTTC. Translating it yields CALGSGGSELETQYF.

The CDR3 coding sequence is TGTGCCAGCAGCCCCGACAGAGACAATGAGCAGTTCTTC. As protein: CASSPDRDNEQFF. J is TRBJ2-1 and V is TRBV11-2, with a possible D match to TRBD1 (5 bases). The CDR3 totals 13 residues. Per germline, CDR1 SGHAT and CDR2 FQNNGV. Trimming took off 5 bases at V and 5 bases at J, with 10 bases between the two ends.